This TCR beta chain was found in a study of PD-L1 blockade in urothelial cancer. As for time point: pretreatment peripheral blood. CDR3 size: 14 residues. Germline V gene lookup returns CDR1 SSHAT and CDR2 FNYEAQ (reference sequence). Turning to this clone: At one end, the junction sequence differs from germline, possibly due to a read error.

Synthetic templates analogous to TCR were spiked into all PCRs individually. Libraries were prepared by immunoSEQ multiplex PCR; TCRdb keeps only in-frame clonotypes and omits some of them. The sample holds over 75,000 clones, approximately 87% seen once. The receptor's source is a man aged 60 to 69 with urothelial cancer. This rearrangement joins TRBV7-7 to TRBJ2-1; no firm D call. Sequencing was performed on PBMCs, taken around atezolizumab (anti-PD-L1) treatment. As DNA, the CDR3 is TGTGCTAGCAGCTCGAGACACAAAACAGATGAGCAGTTCTTC. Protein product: CASSSRHKTDEQFF.